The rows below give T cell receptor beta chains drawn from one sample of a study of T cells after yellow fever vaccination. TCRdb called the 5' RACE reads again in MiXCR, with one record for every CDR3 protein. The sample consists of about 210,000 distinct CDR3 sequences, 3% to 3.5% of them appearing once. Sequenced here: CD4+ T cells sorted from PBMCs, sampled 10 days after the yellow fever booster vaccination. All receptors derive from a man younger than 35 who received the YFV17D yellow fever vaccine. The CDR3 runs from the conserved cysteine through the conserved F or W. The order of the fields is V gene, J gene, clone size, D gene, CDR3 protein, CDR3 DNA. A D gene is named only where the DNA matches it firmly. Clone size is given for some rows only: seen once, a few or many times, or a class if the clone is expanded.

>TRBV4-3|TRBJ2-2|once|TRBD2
CASSQERPLAGGTGELFF
TGCGCCAGCAGCCAAGAACGGCCCCTAGCGGGGGGCACCGGGGAGCTGTTTTTT
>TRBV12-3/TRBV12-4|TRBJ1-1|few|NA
CASSNLKGGRTEAFF
TGTGCCAGCTCCAACCTGAAGGGTGGACGGACTGAAGCTTTCTTT
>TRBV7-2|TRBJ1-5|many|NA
CASSLEKNSNQPQHF
TGTGCCAGCAGCTTAGAGAAGAACAGCAATCAGCCCCAGCATTTT
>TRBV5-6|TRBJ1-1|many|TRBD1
CASSWGQGWTEAFF
TGTGCCAGCAGCTGGGGACAGGGTTGGACTGAAGCTTTCTTT
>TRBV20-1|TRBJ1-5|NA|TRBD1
CSAVDGQGASQPQHF
TGCAGTGCTGTAGACGGACAGGGGGCGAGCCAGCCCCAGCATTTT
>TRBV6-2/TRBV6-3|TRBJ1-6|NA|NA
CASSHSFSYDSPLHF
TGTGCCAGCAGTCACTCTTTCTCGTATGATTCACCCCTCCACTTT
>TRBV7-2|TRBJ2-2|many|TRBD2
CASSRLLAGELFF
TGTGCCAGCAGCCGACTCTTAGCGGGAGAGCTGTTTTTT
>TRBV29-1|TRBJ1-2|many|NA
CSVEDLVGTGYTF
TGCAGCGTTGAAGATCTTGTCGGGACCGGCTACACCTTC
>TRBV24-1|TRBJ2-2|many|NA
CATSEHRTARELFF
TGTGCCACCAGTGAACACAGGACAGCCAGGGAGCTGTTTTTT
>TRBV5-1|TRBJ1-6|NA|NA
CASSLEGDNSPLHF
TGCGCCAGCAGCTTAGAAGGAGATAATTCACCCCTCCACTTT
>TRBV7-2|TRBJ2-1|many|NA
CASSLAGLRGQFF
TGTGCCAGCAGCTTAGCCGGATTGAGGGGGCAGTTCTTC
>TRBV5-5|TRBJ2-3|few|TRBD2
CASSLGLAEGADTQYF
TGTGCCAGCAGCTTGGGGCTAGCGGAGGGAGCAGATACGCAGTATTTT
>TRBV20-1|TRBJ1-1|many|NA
CSARGDTNTEAFF
TGCAGTGCTAGAGGGGACACCAACACTGAAGCTTTCTTT
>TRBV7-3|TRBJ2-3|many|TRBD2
CASSPRGGADTQYF
TGTGCCAGCAGCCCCCGGGGGGGTGCAGATACGCAGTATTTT
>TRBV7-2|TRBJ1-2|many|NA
CASSLSPQGPAFYGYTF
TGTGCCAGCAGCTTATCCCCCCAGGGGCCCGCTTTCTATGGCTACACCTTC
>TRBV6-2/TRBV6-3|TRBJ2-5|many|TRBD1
CASSPTGAQETQYF
TGTGCCAGCAGTCCAACAGGGGCCCAAGAGACCCAGTACTTC
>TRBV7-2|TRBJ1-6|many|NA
CASSNRVSSPLHF
TGTGCCAGCAGCAACAGGGTGTCTTCACCCCTCCACTTT
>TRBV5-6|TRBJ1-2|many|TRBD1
CASSQRTGHYGYTF
TGTGCCAGCAGCCAACGGACAGGGCACTATGGCTACACCTTC
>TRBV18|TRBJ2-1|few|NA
CATKQGNTYNEQFF
TGTGCCACCAAACAGGGAAACACCTACAATGAGCAGTTCTTC
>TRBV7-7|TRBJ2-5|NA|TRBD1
CASSLAPTGKGETQYF
TGTGCCAGCAGCTTAGCTCCGACAGGGAAAGGGGAGACCCAGTACTTC
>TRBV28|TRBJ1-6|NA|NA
CASSFSQGSNSPLHF
TGTGCCAGCAGTTTTTCCCAGGGGTCTAATTCACCCCTCCACTTT
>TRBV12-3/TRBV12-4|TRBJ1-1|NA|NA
CASSPTVLRRSNTEAFF
TGTGCCAGCAGTCCAACCGTCCTGCGCAGGTCGAACACTGAAGCTTTCTTT
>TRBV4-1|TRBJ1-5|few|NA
CASSQEPQAGEHF
TGCGCCAGCAGCCAAGAACCCCAGGCGGGGGAGCATTTT
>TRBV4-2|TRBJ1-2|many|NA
CASSKEGTPNYGYTF
TGTGCCAGCAGCAAAGAAGGGACTCCTAACTATGGCTACACCTTC
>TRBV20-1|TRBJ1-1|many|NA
CSARNIALNTEAFF
TGCAGTGCTAGGAATATTGCCCTGAACACTGAAGCTTTCTTT
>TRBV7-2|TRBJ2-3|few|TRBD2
CASSGSAGTDTQYF
TGTGCCAGCAGCGGTTCAGCGGGGACAGATACGCAGTATTTT
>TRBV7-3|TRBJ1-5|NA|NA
CASSLTPDQPQHF
TGTGCCAGCAGCTTAACCCCTGATCAGCCCCAGCATTTT
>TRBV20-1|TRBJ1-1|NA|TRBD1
CSASWTGNTEAFF
TGCAGTGCCAGTTGGACAGGGAACACTGAAGCTTTCTTT
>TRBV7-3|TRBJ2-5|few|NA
CASSPGGALRETQYF
TGTGCCAGCAGCCCCGGCGGGGCCCTGAGGGAGACCCAGTACTTC
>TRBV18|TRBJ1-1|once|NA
CASSHNTGLNTEAFF
TGTGCCAGCTCACACAACACAGGGTTGAACACTGAAGCTTTCTTT
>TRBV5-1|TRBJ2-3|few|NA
CASSIGTSTDTQYF
TGCGCCAGCAGCATAGGGACTAGCACAGATACGCAGTATTTT
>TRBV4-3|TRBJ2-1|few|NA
CASSQEEGYFQQFF
TGCGCCAGCAGCCAAGAGGAAGGTTACTTTCAGCAGTTCTTC
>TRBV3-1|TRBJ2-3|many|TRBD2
CASGLTSGADTQYF
TGTGCCAGCGGTTTGACTAGCGGTGCAGATACGCAGTATTTT
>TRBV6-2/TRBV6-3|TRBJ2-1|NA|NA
CASSPGYVSYNEQFF
TGTGCCAGCAGCCCTGGGTACGTCTCCTACAATGAGCAGTTCTTC
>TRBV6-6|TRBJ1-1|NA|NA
CASSWGGTLAEAFF
TGTGCCAGCAGTTGGGGGGGGACATTAGCTGAAGCTTTCTTT
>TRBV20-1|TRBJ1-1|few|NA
CSARPRTAGGSTEAFF
TGCAGTGCTAGACCGCGGACCGCGGGGGGGTCCACTGAAGCTTTCTTT
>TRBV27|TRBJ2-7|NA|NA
CASSLYLGTLGEQYF
TGTGCCAGCAGTTTATATCTAGGAACCCTCGGCGAGCAGTACTTC
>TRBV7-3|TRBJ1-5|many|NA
CASSTDGNQPQHF
TGTGCCAGCAGCACCGACGGAAATCAGCCCCAGCATTTT
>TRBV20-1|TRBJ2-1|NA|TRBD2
CSAIRLAGNNEQFF
TGCAGTGCTATAAGACTAGCGGGAAACAATGAGCAGTTCTTC
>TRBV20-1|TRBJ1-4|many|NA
CSAREGLLNEKLFF
TGCAGTGCTAGAGAAGGACTGCTTAATGAAAAACTGTTTTTT
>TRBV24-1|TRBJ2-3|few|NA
CATTEDESDTQYF
TGTGCCACCACGGAAGACGAGTCAGATACGCAGTATTTT
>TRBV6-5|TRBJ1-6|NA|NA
CASSGRGSSPLHF
TGTGCCAGCAGTGGCAGGGGAAGTTCACCCCTCCACTTT
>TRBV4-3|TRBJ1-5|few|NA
CASSPRQGGDQPQHF
TGCGCCAGCAGCCCGCGCCAGGGCGGGGATCAGCCCCAGCATTTT
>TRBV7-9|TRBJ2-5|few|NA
CASSPIRGTEETQYF
TGTGCCAGCAGCCCAATAAGGGGAACTGAAGAGACCCAGTACTTC
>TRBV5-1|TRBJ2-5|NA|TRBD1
CASSLGDRDRETQYF
TGCGCCAGCAGCTTGGGGGACAGGGACCGAGAGACCCAGTACTTC
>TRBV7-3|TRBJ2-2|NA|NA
CASSLAVSGELFF
TGTGCCAGCAGCCTCGCCGTTTCCGGGGAGCTGTTTTTT
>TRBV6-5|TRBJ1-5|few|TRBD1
CASRRQGAVSQPQHF
TGTGCCAGCAGGCGACAGGGGGCTGTGAGTCAGCCCCAGCATTTT
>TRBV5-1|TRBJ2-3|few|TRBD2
CASSLSLAAADTQYF
TGCGCCAGCAGCTTGAGCCTAGCGGCAGCAGATACGCAGTATTTT
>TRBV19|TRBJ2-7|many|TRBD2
CASSIREDYEQYF
TGTGCCAGTAGTATCCGGGAGGACTACGAGCAGTACTTC
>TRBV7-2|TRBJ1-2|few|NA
CASSSTAGYTF
TGTGCCAGCAGCTCGACAGCTGGCTACACCTTC
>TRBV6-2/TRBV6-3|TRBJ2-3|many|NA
CASSYRGAEGTQYF
TGTGCCAGCAGTTACCGGGGAGCGGAAGGTACGCAGTATTTT
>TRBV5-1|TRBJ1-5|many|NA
CASSLVPDDYQPQHF
TGCGCCAGCAGCTTGGTTCCAGACGATTATCAGCCCCAGCATTTT
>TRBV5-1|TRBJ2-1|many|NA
CASSLSGGPSNEQFF
TGCGCCAGCAGCTTGTCGGGGGGCCCTAGCAATGAGCAGTTCTTC
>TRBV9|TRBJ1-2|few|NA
CASGSRTAAGYTF
TGTGCCAGCGGGTCCCGGACAGCCGCGGGCTACACCTTC
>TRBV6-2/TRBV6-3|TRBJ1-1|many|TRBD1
CASSYSSFGQGKFEAFF
TGTGCCAGCAGTTACTCGTCTTTCGGACAGGGGAAATTTGAAGCTTTCTTT
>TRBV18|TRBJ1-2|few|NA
CASSPAEGRGYGYTF
TGTGCCAGCTCACCGGCGGAGGGTCGTGGGTATGGCTACACCTTC
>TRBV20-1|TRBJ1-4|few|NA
CSARQAGLVNEKLFF
TGCAGTGCCAGACAGGCGGGTTTGGTAAATGAAAAACTGTTTTTT
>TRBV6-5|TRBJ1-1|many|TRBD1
CASSSLTGGGTEAFF
TGTGCCAGCAGCTCTCTGACAGGGGGCGGCACTGAAGCTTTCTTT
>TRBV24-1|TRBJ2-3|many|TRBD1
CATAGQGRTDTQYF
TGTGCCACCGCCGGACAGGGGCGCACAGATACGCAGTATTTT